These 26 T cell receptor beta chains share one sample of origin, sequenced in a study of blood T cell repertoires in COVID-19. The assay was immunoSEQ multiplex PCR, and TCRdb's table has in-frame clones only and misses some. The sample gives about 96,000 clones, roughly 89% of which show up once; 4% to 4.5% is in the top ten. Source material: peripheral blood. The origin of the receptors is a human donor with COVID-19, enrolled during active disease. The donor label of this sample is uncertain.

This chain links TRBV12-3 or TRBV12-4 with TRBJ2-7; D is unresolved. The CDR3 spans 12 residues. V lost 3 bases to trimming and J lost 3 bases, with 6 bases between them. The CDR3 DNA sequence: TGTGCCAGCAGTTTTTCAGGCTACGAGCAGTACTTC. Translating it yields CASSFSGYEQYF.

The chain combines TRBV6-2 or TRBV6-3 with TRBJ2-4; D not resolved. V shed 4 bases and J shed 4 bases, with 8 bases lying between them. Germline CDR1 reads MNHEY; CDR2 reads SVGEGT. The CDR3 length is 13 residues. The CDR3 reads CASSFTGKNIQYF. CDR3 DNA sequence: TGTGCCAGCAGTTTCACCGGGAAAAACATTCAGTACTTC.

This chain connects TRBV7-8 to TRBJ1-4; D is possibly TRBD1 (5 bases). Per germline, CDR1 SGHVS and CDR2 FQNEAQ. The CDR3 sequence is 15 residues long. The V and J ends lost 4 bases and 8 bases respectively, with 17 bases between them. In nucleotides, the CDR3 is TGTGCCAGCAGCTCCCGGGTCCCAAGGGGCGAAAAACTGTTTTTT. Translated, it gives CASSSRVPRGEKLFF.

The J gene is TRBJ2-2, the V gene TRBV29-1; TRBD1 might be the D (8 bases). V was shortened by 6 bases and J by 6 bases, with 14 bases between the two germline ends. Germline loops: CDR1 SQVTM, CDR2 ANQGSEA. This CDR3 has 13 residues. The CDR3 DNA reads as TGCAGCGTGGTACAGGGGGGGGCCGGGGAGCTGTTTTTT. This codes for CSVVQGGAGELFF.

This clone was picked up one time. The chain recombines TRBV7-9 with TRBJ2-3; no definite D call. CDR3 length: 13 amino acids. Germline assignment: CDR1 SEHNR and CDR2 FQNEAQ (reference sequence). Between the trimmed V and J ends, which lost 1 base and 6 bases, there was a span of 8 bases. DNA for the CDR3: TGTGCCAGCAGCTTAGGGGCCTCCGATACGCAGTATTTT. Protein product: CASSLGASDTQYF.

This clone has a single count. The chain couples TRBV18 to TRBJ2-2, with a possible D match to TRBD2 (5 bases). CDR1 is KGHSH, CDR2 LQKENI, per germline. V was cut by 0 bases and J by 1 base, with 9 bases left in between. This CDR3 region has 16 residues. The CDR3 here is CASSPPGDGNTGELFF. The CDR3 DNA is TGTGCCAGCTCACCACCCGGGGATGGGAACACCGGGGAGCTGTTTTTT.

In DNA, the CDR3 is TGCGCCAGCAGTGCAGGGGGCCACACTGAAGCTTTCTTT. This sequence encodes CASSAGGHTEAFF. The V and J genes are TRBV10-2 and TRBJ1-1, with 8 bases identical to TRBD1. Trimming at V came to 4 bases and at J to 3 bases, leaving 1 base not matched to a gene. This CDR3 is built from 13 residues. Germline V lookup: CDR1 WSHSY, CDR2 SAAADI.

The chain has TRBV6-5 and TRBJ1-2; the match to TRBD1 covers 8 bases. V shed 6 bases, J shed 8 bases, and the junction held 14 bases outside the gene matches. Germline V gene data show CDR1 as MNHEY and CDR2 as SVGAGI. This CDR3 spans 15 amino acids. This chain's CDR3 is CASRRKPERDRGYTF. DNA for the CDR3: TGTGCCAGCAGGCGCAAACCCGAGCGGGACAGGGGCTACACCTTC.

This chain uses TRBV11-2 with TRBJ1-3, with D perhaps TRBD1 (5 bases). The V end was cut by 5 bases, the J end by 1 base, with 12 bases between. Germline-derived CDR1 and CDR2 are SGHAT and FQNNGV. This CDR3 spans 15 amino acids. The CDR3 sequence: CASSLSTGSGNTIYF. The CDR3 DNA sequence: TGTGCCAGCAGCCTCAGTACAGGTTCTGGAAACACCATATATTTT.

The chain carries TRBV5-1 and TRBJ1-3; D is unresolved. Germline lookup yields CDR1 SGHRS and CDR2 YFSETQ. The length of the CDR3 is 15 residues. V was cut by 0 bases and J by 2 bases, with 9 bases left in between. CDR3 coding DNA: TGCGCCAGCAGCTTGGGGGTAGAGGCTGGAAACACCATATATTTT. It specifies CASSLGVEAGNTIYF.

This clone was seen only a few times. V gene TRBV2 combines with J gene TRBJ1-2; 7 bases are a match to TRBD1. The CDR3 contains 15 residues. Germline loops: CDR1 SNHLY, CDR2 FYNNEI. V was clipped by 10 bases and J by 2 bases; unmatched bases: 13. The CDR3 loop reads CATRGAQGYNYGYTF. In DNA form, the CDR3 reads TGTGCCACCAGGGGGGCTCAGGGGTACAACTATGGCTACACCTTC.

The chain couples TRBV6-1 to TRBJ2-1; no clear D. The V and J ends lost 4 bases and 0 bases respectively, with 13 bases between them. Looked up from germline, CDR1 is MNHNS and CDR2 is SASEGT. This CDR3 spans 16 amino acids. The CDR3 DNA reads TGTGCCAGCAGTGCCGACTTCCTTAGCTCCTACAATGAGCAGTTCTTC. It translates to CASSADFLSSYNEQFF.

This clone was observed a single time. The chain combines TRBV24-1 with TRBJ2-3; D possibly corresponds to TRBD1 (5 bases). The length of the CDR3 is 14 residues. Germline V gene sequence: CDR1 KGHDR, CDR2 SFDVKD. V was clipped by 7 bases and J by 0 bases, with 10 bases between them. In DNA, the CDR3 is TGTGCCACCAGCAAGGGGCTCAGCACAGATACGCAGTATTTT. Translating gives CATSKGLSTDTQYF.

The chain combines TRBV23-1 with TRBJ1-1; D might be TRBD1 (6 bases). TRBV23-1 qualifies as an ORF whose function is uncertain. Trimming stripped 4 bases from V and 0 bases from J, with 21 bases between. CDR3 length: 18 residues. The CDR3 nucleotides are TGCGCCAGCAGTCTCACAAGGCGGGGAGGGGGTATGAACACTGAAGCTTTCTTT. Amino acid sequence: CASSLTRRGGGMNTEAFF.

The gene calls are TRBV18 and TRBJ1-4; the D is unclear. This CDR3 is 13 amino acids long. V was trimmed by 3 bases and J by 0 bases, leaving 2 bases between them. Germline-derived CDR1 and CDR2 are KGHSH and LQKENI. CDR3: CASSPSTNEKLFF. As DNA, the CDR3 is TGTGCCAGCTCACCCTCAACTAATGAAAAACTGTTTTTT. The variable domain in full, completed from reference TRBV18 and TRBJ1-4, reads NAGVMQNPRHLVRRRGQEARLRCSPMKGHSHVYWYRQLPEEGLKFMVYLQKENIIDESGMPKERFSAEFPKEGPSILRIQQVVRGDSAAYFCASSPSTNEKLFFGSGTQLSVL.

This clone was detected once. V and J are TRBV29-1 and TRBJ1-5; 7 nucleotides line up with TRBD1. V trimming: 4 bases; J trimming: 4 bases; junction bases outside the gene matches: 4. Germline V gene sequence: CDR1 SQVTM, CDR2 ANQGSEA. The CDR3 is made up of 13 amino acids. CDR3 DNA: TGCAGCGTTGGGGACAGTCAAAATCAGCCCCAGCATTTT. Translation: CSVGDSQNQPQHF.

This chain links TRBV9 with TRBJ2-3, with D possibly being TRBD1 (5 bases). The CDR3 has 15 amino acids. V lost 0 bases, J lost 1 base, and 9 bases lay in between. The V gene's germline CDR1 is SGDLS and CDR2 YYNGEE. CDR3 in amino acids: CASSVVGPGTDTQYF. DNA for the CDR3: TGTGCCAGCAGCGTAGTGGGGCCCGGCACAGATACGCAGTATTTT. Filled out from reference TRBV9 and TRBJ2-3, the complete variable domain reads DSGVTQTPKHLITATGQRVTLRCSPRSGDLSVYWYQQSLDQGLQFLIQYYNGEERAKGNILERFSAQQFPDLHSELNLSSLELGDSALYFCASSVVGPGTDTQYFGPGTRLTVL.

The rearrangement links TRBV28 to TRBJ2-5; 10 bases match TRBD2. The CDR3 spans 17 residues. Germline CDR1 MDHEN, CDR2 SYDVKM. Trimming took 5 bases from V and 1 from J; bases not matched to a gene: 10. The CDR3: CASSPSLAGTLQETQYF. CDR3 coding DNA: TGTGCCAGCAGTCCGTCACTAGCGGGGACCCTCCAAGAGACCCAGTACTTC.

The gene calls are TRBV4-1 and TRBJ2-7, with 9 bases identical to TRBD2. The CDR3 length is 19 residues. Germline V CDR1 and CDR2: MGHRA, YSYEKL. With 6 bases clipped from V and 0 bases from J, the junction kept 18 bases outside the gene matches. In DNA, the CDR3 is TGCGCCAGCAGTCAGCGCAGTGGGAGACTAGCGGTCCTCTCCTACGAGCAGTACTTC. This gives the protein CASSQRSGRLAVLSYEQYF.

The chain joins TRBV10-3 to TRBJ2-1, with D perhaps TRBD2 (5 bases). Germline CDR1 is ENHRY and CDR2 is SYGVKD. This CDR3 is built from 14 residues. With 0 bases removed from V and 7 bases from J, the gap between germline ends came to 10 bases. The CDR3 DNA is TGTGCCATCAGTGAGTCGACTCGGGGAAATGAGCAGTTCTTC. This translates into CAISESTRGNEQFF.

This clone came up a few times. The genes are TRBV9 and TRBJ2-2, with a possible D match to TRBD2 (5 bases). Germline V lookup: CDR1 SGDLS, CDR2 YYNGEE. This CDR3 contains 16 residues. V was shortened by 4 bases and J by 5 bases, with 18 bases between the two germline ends. CDR3 amino acids: CASSLSLGRGTGELFF. The CDR3 bases are TGTGCCAGCAGCCTAAGCCTGGGCCGCGGGACCGGGGAGCTGTTTTTT.

This clone has more than one count but fewer than ten. Within the sample, other DNA sequences also encode this same CDR3. This chain links TRBV7-2 with TRBJ2-3, with D perhaps matching TRBD1 (6 bases). Germline V gene lookup returns CDR1 SGHTA and CDR2 FQGNSA. V gave up 5 bases and J gave up 0 bases, with 9 bases separating them. The CDR3 is 14 residues long. The CDR3 nucleotides read TGTGCCAGCAGCCCACAGGGCAGCACAGATACGCAGTATTTT. Its translation is CASSPQGSTDTQYF.

The rearrangement joins TRBV9 to TRBJ1-5; TRBD1 is a possible D gene (6 bases). Looked up from germline, CDR1 is SGDLS and CDR2 is YYNGEE. The CDR3 spans 15 residues. V was shortened by 2 bases and J by 1 base, with 10 bases between the two germline ends. Here the CDR3 DNA reads TGTGCCAGCAGCGTCTCGGACAGAAGCAATCAGCCCCAGCATTTT. Translated: CASSVSDRSNQPQHF.

This clone was counted only a few times. In nucleotides, the CDR3 is TGTGCCAGCAGTTACTCCCAAACGAACACCGGGGAGCTGTTTTTT. As protein: CASSYSQTNTGELFF. The chain is built from TRBV6-2 or TRBV6-3 and TRBJ2-2; no clear D. Between the trimmed V and J ends, which lost 0 bases and 0 bases, there was a span of 5 bases. This CDR3 has 15 amino acids. Germline lookup yields CDR1 MNHEY and CDR2 SVGEGT.

This clone was recorded once. This chain uses TRBV18 with TRBJ1-2, with a possible D match to TRBD1 (6 bases). In germline, CDR1 is KGHSH, CDR2 LQKENI. CDR3 size: 15 residues. V lost 0 bases, J lost 4 bases, and 12 bases lay in between. The CDR3 protein is CASSPPVRGGYGYTF. CDR3 in DNA: TGTGCCAGCTCACCACCGGTCAGGGGCGGCTATGGCTACACCTTC.

The J gene is TRBJ1-2, the V gene TRBV5-1, with 7 bases matching TRBD1. There are 15 residues in the CDR3. Germline CDR1 is SGHRS and CDR2 is YFSETQ. Germline trimming cut 1 base from V and 6 bases from J; bases unmatched to any gene: 9. The CDR3 nucleotides are TGCGCCAGCAGCTTGATAGAGGCAGGGGGTGATGGCTACACCTTC. This gives the protein CASSLIEAGGDGYTF.